The 26 T cell receptor beta chains reported below all come from one sample, sequenced in a study of T-cell reconstitution after alpha-beta-depleted transplantation in children. During its preparation, the TCRbeta library received unique molecular identifiers. Each CDR3 protein is one row after TCRdb ran MiXCR on the PCR reads. The sample comprises 200,000 to 250,000 distinct CDR3 sequences, 8.4% of which are singletons, and roughly a third rests with the top ten. This sample comprised PBMCs, mostly from graft donor cells, obtained 360 days after TCRalphabeta/CD19-depleted stem cell transplant. These receptors were obtained from a male patient between 2 and 9 years old who had a stem cell transplant for acute myeloid leukemia, so the T cells may come from the graft donor.

This clonotype was counted between two and nine times. This rearrangement joins TRBV7-9 to TRBJ2-7; D call uncertain. From germline, CDR1 is SEHNR and CDR2 FQNEAQ (reference sequence). The CDR3 is 13 residues long. V shed 5 bases and J shed 3 bases, with 11 bases lying between them. Written as DNA, the CDR3 is TGTGCCAGCAGCCACCTCCGTGACTACGAGCAGTACTTC. This translates into CASSHLRDYEQYF.

This clonotype was observed many times. CDR3 DNA sequence: TGTGCCAGCAGCCCAGCGGGGCAGGGAGCCACAGATACGCAGTATTTT. It translates to CASSPAGQGATDTQYF. This chain connects TRBV28 to TRBJ2-3; 7 positions agree with TRBD2. V dropped 6 bases and J dropped 2; count of bases not matched to a gene: 11. This CDR3 comprises 16 residues. Looked up from germline, CDR1 is MDHEN and CDR2 is SYDVKM.

This clonotype was seen at least ten times. J is TRBJ1-1 and V is TRBV5-1; 8 nucleotides align to TRBD1. The length of the CDR3 is 12 residues. The J segment lost 11 bases and the V segment lost 5 bases, leaving 8 bases of the junction unmatched. Germline V gene sequence: CDR1 SGHRS, CDR2 YFSETQ. This CDR3 is CASRWTGMTAFF. The DNA for the CDR3 is TGCGCCAGCAGGTGGACAGGGATGACGGCTTTCTTT.

This clonotype occurred many times. The chain combines TRBV6-5 with TRBJ1-1; D is unresolved. Germline CDR1 is MNHEY and CDR2 is SVGAGI. The CDR3 length is 13 residues. Trimming left V 9 bases short and J 8 bases short, with 19 bases between. The CDR3 reads CASTPSAGFEAFF. CDR3 nucleotide sequence: TGTGCCAGTACCCCTTCAGCCGGGTTCGAAGCTTTCTTT.

The gene calls are TRBV5-1 and TRBJ2-2, with TRBD1 matching 9 bases. After removal of 1 base from V and 0 bases from J, the junction contained 13 bases not matched to a gene. The V gene's germline CDR1 is SGHRS and CDR2 YFSETQ. CDR3 length: 20 residues. The CDR3 bases are TGCGCCAGCAGCTTGAACCCGGGACAGGGACCAGATTCGAACACCGGGGAGCTGTTTTTT. This translates into CASSLNPGQGPDSNTGELFF.

This clonotype was recorded many times. This rearrangement joins TRBV12-3 or TRBV12-4 to TRBJ1-3; D may be TRBD1 (6 bases). CDR3 length: 14 amino acids. The V end lost 6 bases, the J end lost 4 bases, and 13 bases lay between the germline ends. This chain's CDR3 is CASRLGQGGNTIYF. CDR3 in DNA: TGTGCCAGCAGACTGGGCCAGGGGGGAAACACCATATATTTT.

This clonotype was counted only a few times. The J gene is TRBJ2-1, the V gene TRBV18; no firm D call. Germline V gives CDR1 KGHSH, CDR2 LQKENI. This CDR3 contains 15 residues. Trimming cost V 3 bases and J 5 bases, with 14 bases left between them. This CDR3 is CASSPDLLLNNEQFF. The CDR3 DNA sequence: TGTGCCAGCTCACCCGACCTTCTCCTCAACAATGAGCAGTTCTTC.

The chain has TRBV7-2 and TRBJ2-5, with 9 bases lining up with TRBD2. The CDR3 consists of 17 residues. V lost 2 bases, J lost 0 bases, and 7 bases stayed unmatched. Germline values: CDR1 SGHTA, CDR2 FQGNSA. The CDR3 loop reads CASSLQGLAGHQETQYF. The CDR3 coding sequence is TGTGCCAGCAGCTTACAAGGGCTAGCGGGACACCAAGAGACCCAGTACTTC.

This chain uses TRBV11-1 with TRBJ1-1, with D possibly matching TRBD1 (5 bases). Germline V CDR1 and CDR2: SGHAT, FQDESV (reference sequence). The CDR3 runs to 18 residues. V lost 5 bases and J lost 3, with 25 bases in between. CDR3 loop: CASSPRIRVGADDTEAFF. The CDR3, as DNA: TGTGCCAGCAGCCCGCGTATTAGGGTCGGGGCTGATGACACTGAAGCTTTCTTT. The full variable domain, with the rest looked up from reference TRBV11-1 and TRBJ1-1, is EAEVAQSPRYKITEKSQAVAFWCDPISGHATLYWYRQILGQGPELLVQFQDESVVDDSQLPKDRFSAERLKGVDSTLKIQPAELGDSAMYLCASSPRIRVGADDTEAFFGQGTRLTVV.

CDR3 nucleotides: TGCGCCAGCAGCCAAGACCCCAGAAGCTCCTACAATGAGCAGTTCTTC. Residues: CASSQDPRSSYNEQFF. This chain connects TRBV4-3 to TRBJ2-1; D ambiguous. Germline V CDR1 and CDR2: LGHNA, YSLEER. V was shortened by 0 bases and J by 0 bases, with 9 bases between the two germline ends. This CDR3 contains 16 residues.

The sample holds many counts of this clonotype. This chain uses TRBV7-9 with TRBJ1-5, with a tentative D call TRBD1 (6 bases). The V end lost 5 bases, the J end lost 2 bases, and 13 bases lay between the germline ends. This CDR3 contains 15 residues. Germline CDR1 is SEHNR and CDR2 is FQNEAQ (reference sequence). CDR3 protein: CASSRDRSGNQPQHF. The CDR3 region has the DNA TGTGCCAGCAGCCGAGACAGGTCTGGCAATCAGCCCCAGCATTTT.

This clonotype has ten or more counts. The CDR3 nucleotides are TGCGCCAGCAGCTTAGCGGACCCTTCCTACAATGAGCAGTTCTTC. This codes for CASSLADPSYNEQFF. The rearrangement links TRBV5-1 to TRBJ2-1, with a tentative D call TRBD2 (5 bases). Germline CDR1 and CDR2: SGHRS and YFSETQ. This CDR3 is 15 amino acids long. Trimming left V 2 bases short and J 1 base short, with 10 bases between.

This clonotype was counted many times. The chain joins TRBV7-8 to TRBJ2-3, with TRBD2 matching 11 bases. The CDR3 totals 17 residues. J was trimmed by 6 bases and V by 0 bases; bases with no gene match: 8. In germline, CDR1 is SGHVS, CDR2 FQNEAQ. The chain's CDR3 is CASSLAVTSGRSDTQYF. Written as DNA, the CDR3 is TGTGCCAGCAGCTTAGCGGTAACTAGCGGGAGATCGGATACGCAGTATTTT.

The J gene is TRBJ2-3, the V gene TRBV5-1; no clear D. Trimming cost V 1 base and J 0 bases, with 12 bases left between them. Germline V gene data show CDR1 as SGHRS and CDR2 as YFSETQ. The CDR3 is 16 amino acids. CDR3 sequence: CASSLTRWGSTDTQYF. The CDR3 region has the DNA TGCGCCAGCAGCTTGACGAGGTGGGGTAGCACAGATACGCAGTATTTT.

The chain recombines TRBV5-1 with TRBJ1-6; D gene uncertain. Trimming stripped 2 bases from V and 4 bases from J, with 13 bases between. The CDR3 is made up of 16 amino acids. Looked up from germline, CDR1 is SGHRS and CDR2 is YFSETQ. DNA for the CDR3: TGCGCCAGCAGCTTTATGACCGATCCTTATAATTCACCCCTCCACTTT. It specifies CASSFMTDPYNSPLHF.

This clonotype was detected ten times or more. This chain joins TRBV4-1 and TRBJ2-4; D may be TRBD1 (6 bases). The V and J ends lost 6 bases and 2 bases respectively, with 11 bases between them. The CDR3 is 14 amino acids. Germline CDR1 MGHRA, CDR2 YSYEKL. CDR3 bases: TGCGCCAGCAGGCCCGGGACATCCAAAAACATTCAGTACTTC. This translates into CASRPGTSKNIQYF.

This clonotype showed up just a few times. This chain links TRBV5-1 with TRBJ1-1; D is uncertain. Germline-derived CDR1 and CDR2 are SGHRS and YFSETQ. The CDR3 runs 13 residues. V gave up 4 bases and J gave up 1 base, with 8 bases separating them. The CDR3 is CASSDRQNTEAFF. As DNA, the CDR3 is TGCGCCAGCAGCGACCGACAGAACACTGAAGCTTTCTTT.

This clonotype was counted between two and nine times. This chain joins TRBV4-1 and TRBJ2-3, with D maybe TRBD1 (6 bases). CDR3 length equals 15 residues. CDR1 is MGHRA and CDR2 is YSYEKL in the germline V gene. The ends were cut back, 0 bases at V and 8 bases at J, with 15 bases in the middle. The CDR3 bases are TGCGCCAGCAGCCAAGACGGACAGCCCCGCCCTACGCAGTATTTT. This sequence encodes CASSQDGQPRPTQYF.

V gene TRBV6-2 or TRBV6-3 combines with J gene TRBJ1-4, with a possible D match to TRBD1 (5 bases). CDR3 length: 17 amino acids. CDR1 is MNHEY, CDR2 SVGEGT, per germline. Trimming left V 2 bases short and J 3 bases short, with 16 bases between. Here the CDR3 reads CASSYRIQGEANEKLFF. The DNA for the CDR3 is TGTGCCAGCAGTTACCGCATCCAGGGTGAAGCTAATGAAAAACTGTTTTTT.

This clonotype was seen repeatedly, ten times or more. V usage is TRBV7-9 and J usage is TRBJ2-5, with D possibly TRBD1 on 5 matching bases. This CDR3 has 14 residues. Germline values: CDR1 SEHNR, CDR2 FQNEAQ (reference sequence). V dropped 3 bases and J dropped 5 bases, with 13 bases sitting between them. CDR3 in amino acids: CASSFGQGMETQYF. CDR3 DNA: TGTGCCAGCAGCTTCGGTCAGGGCATGGAGACCCAGTACTTC.

The chain joins TRBV7-9 to TRBJ2-7; D possibly corresponds to TRBD2 (5 bases). The germline V and J ends were trimmed by 5 bases and 2 bases, with 10 bases remaining between them. CDR3 length: 13 amino acids. CDR1 is SEHNR, CDR2 FQNEAQ, per germline (reference sequence). CDR3 DNA: TGTGCCAGCAGCCCTCGAGGGACCTACGAGCAGTACGTC. Amino acids: CASSPRGTYEQYV.

Many counts were recorded for this clonotype. The chain links TRBV12-3 or TRBV12-4 to TRBJ2-2, with D tentatively TRBD2 (6 bases). The length of the CDR3 is 13 residues. Trimming took 6 bases from V and 7 from J, leaving 12 bases between them. Written as DNA, the CDR3 is TGTGCCAGCAGGCCCAGGGAGGTCGGGGAGCTGTTTTTT. Its translation: CASRPREVGELFF.

The V gene is TRBV7-6, the J gene TRBJ2-7, with 11 bases aligning to TRBD1. The V segment lost 5 bases and the J segment 3 bases; nucleotides outside the gene matches: 6. CDR1 SGHVS and CDR2 FNYEAQ come from the germline V gene. This CDR3 region has 15 residues. The CDR3 reads CASSVSGTGGYEQYF. For the CDR3, the DNA is TGTGCCAGCAGCGTCTCCGGGACAGGGGGCTACGAGCAGTACTTC.

The rearrangement uses TRBV3-1 and TRBJ2-7; 7 nucleotides line up with TRBD2. The V gene's germline CDR1 is LGHDT and CDR2 YNNKEL (reference sequence). Losses at the gene ends were 3 bases for V and 2 bases for J; bases not matched to a gene: 7. The length of the CDR3 is 15 residues. DNA for the CDR3: TGTGCCAGCAGCCAGGGCGGGAGAAATCCCTACGAGCAGTACTTC. Encoded protein: CASSQGGRNPYEQYF.

The DNA of the CDR3 is TGTGCCTTCTTCCTGGGCACTGAAGCTTTCTTT. Its protein is CAFFLGTEAFF. The J gene is TRBJ1-1, the V gene TRBV30, with D hard to call. The germline gives CDR1 GTSNPN, CDR2 SVGIG (reference sequence). V lost 7 bases to trimming and J lost 4 bases, with 10 bases between them. The CDR3 extends over 11 amino acids.

This clonotype has ten or more counts. The chain carries TRBV12-3 or TRBV12-4 and TRBJ2-3, with D uncertain. The CDR3 consists of 13 residues. Deletions cut 6 bases from V and 4 bases from J, with 11 bases between. CDR3 sequence: CASRRGRADTQYF. The CDR3 coding sequence is TGTGCCAGCAGGCGCGGACGAGCAGATACGCAGTATTTT.